The 14 T cell receptor beta chains given below trace back to one sample, sequenced in a study of T-cell reconstitution after alpha-beta-depleted transplantation in children. Unique molecular identifiers were incorporated during preparation of the TCRbeta library. Via MiXCR, TCRdb re-called the PCR reads, giving one row per CDR3 protein. The sample includes around 600,000 distinct CDR3 sequences, approximately 22% seen only once; the top ten take 12% to 15%. The specimen comprised PBMCs, mostly from graft donor cells, sampled 360 days after TCRalphabeta/CD19-depleted stem cell transplant. The source of these receptors is a boy under two years old who had a stem cell transplant for acute myeloid leukemia, so the T cells may come from the graft donor.

This clonotype was detected many times. This chain links TRBV4-1 with TRBJ2-3; TRBD2 matches 7 bases. The ends lost 3 bases at V and 2 bases at J; junction bases unmatched: 2. The CDR3 consists of 14 residues. CDR1 and CDR2 (germline): MGHRA, YSYEKL. The CDR3 protein is CASSQTSLTDTQYF. The DNA for the CDR3 is TGCGCCAGCAGCCAGACTAGCCTCACAGATACGCAGTATTTT.

This clonotype was detected only a few times. The chain recombines TRBV5-5 with TRBJ2-3, with 9 bases aligning to TRBD1. This CDR3 region has 15 residues. The J segment lost 6 bases and the V segment lost 4 bases, leaving 9 bases of the junction unmatched. Germline assignment: CDR1 SGHKS and CDR2 YYEKEE (reference sequence). In nucleotides, the CDR3 is TGTGCCAGCAGCGAGGGACAGGGTATCTTCGATACGCAGTATTTT. Protein: CASSEGQGIFDTQYF. Based on the CDR3 plus reference TRBV5-5 and TRBJ2-3, the full variable domain is DAGVTQSPTHLIKTRGQQVTLRCSPISGHKSVSWYQQVLGQGPQFIFQYYEKEERGRGNFPDRFSARQFPNYSSELNVNALLLGDSALYLCASSEGQGIFDTQYFGPGTRLTVL.

There are a few counts of this clonotype. The chain links TRBV29-1 to TRBJ2-1; no firm D call. The V and J ends lost 4 bases and 0 bases respectively, with 10 bases between them. Per germline, CDR1 SQVTM and CDR2 ANQGSEA. The CDR3 sequence is 14 residues long. The CDR3 here is CSVAGRASYNEQFF. DNA of the CDR3: TGCAGCGTTGCCGGACGGGCCTCCTACAATGAGCAGTTCTTC.

In its sample, this clonotype was seen many times. The V gene is TRBV7-2, the J gene TRBJ2-5; 11 bases match TRBD2. Germline V lookup: CDR1 SGHTA, CDR2 FQGNSA. V was clipped by 5 bases and J by 1 base; unmatched bases: 3. The CDR3 sequence is 15 residues long. As DNA, the CDR3 is TGTGCCAGCAGCCGGACTAGCGGGTTCCAAGAGACCCAGTACTTC. It codes for CASSRTSGFQETQYF.

This clonotype was detected many times. The chain has TRBV15 and TRBJ2-3, with 9 bases lining up with TRBD2. Trimming removed 0 bases from V and 4 bases from J; junction bases left unmatched: 2. Germline lookup yields CDR1 LNHNV and CDR2 YYDKDF (reference sequence). The CDR3 has 15 residues. This CDR3 reads CATSRDGGGADTQYF. The CDR3 nucleotides are TGTGCCACCAGCAGAGACGGCGGGGGGGCAGATACGCAGTATTTT.

This chain connects TRBV6-4 to TRBJ1-5, with 7 bases aligning to TRBD1. This CDR3 is 13 amino acids long. The V and J ends lost 7 bases and 7 bases, in that order; junction bases with no gene match: 7. CDR1 is MRHNA, CDR2 SNTAGT, per germline. In DNA form, the CDR3 reads TGTGCCAGCACCACCGACAGGGTCCAGCCCCAGCATTTT. Amino acid sequence: CASTTDRVQPQHF.

The rearrangement uses TRBV29-1 and TRBJ2-1; tentatively, D is TRBD2 (6 bases). The length of the CDR3 is 16 residues. V gave up 6 bases and J gave up 1 base, with 19 bases separating them. Germline values: CDR1 SQVTM, CDR2 ANQGSEA. In nucleotides, the CDR3 is TGCAGCGTGACCCGGGGGAGTTTCAATTCCTACAATGAGCAGTTCTTC. Its translation: CSVTRGSFNSYNEQFF.

This clonotype was seen a few times. The J gene is TRBJ2-1, the V gene TRBV20-1; D gene uncertain. The CDR3 is 11 residues long. Germline V gene sequence: CDR1 DFQATT, CDR2 SNEGSKA (reference sequence). Trimming stripped 4 bases from V and 8 bases from J, with 9 bases between. The CDR3 loop reads CSANHFDEQFF. The CDR3 DNA sequence: TGCAGTGCTAACCATTTCGATGAGCAGTTCTTC.

This clonotype occurred many times. The chain couples TRBV9 to TRBJ1-1; D perhaps matches TRBD1 (5 bases). V shed 3 bases and J shed 2 bases, with 11 bases lying between them. Germline V gene sequence: CDR1 SGDLS, CDR2 YYNGEE. The length of the CDR3 is 14 residues. The CDR3 spells CASSDQGANTEAFF. As DNA, the CDR3 is TGTGCCAGCAGCGACCAGGGAGCTAACACTGAAGCTTTCTTT.

Only a few counts were recorded for this clonotype. CDR3 sequence: CASSDAAFGTDTQYF. As DNA, the CDR3 is TGTGCCAGCAGTGACGCAGCTTTCGGCACAGATACGCAGTATTTT. The chain recombines TRBV6-1 with TRBJ2-3; the D is unclear. CDR1 is MNHNS and CDR2 is SASEGT in the germline V gene. V was clipped by 3 bases and J by 1 base, with 11 bases between them. This CDR3 has 15 residues.

Many counts were recorded for this clonotype. V gene TRBV21-1 combines with J gene TRBJ2-7. TRBV21-1 is described as a pseudogene. The CDR3 extends over 11 amino acids. CDR3 in DNA: TGTGCCGGCCAAACCTTTGGCGAGCAGTACTTC. This encodes CAGQTFGEQYF.

In its sample, this clonotype was seen many times. The rearrangement links TRBV7-2 to TRBJ2-1; possibly TRBD1 for D (6 bases). V lost 4 bases to trimming and J lost 5 bases, with 18 bases between them. This CDR3 has 16 residues. Germline lookup yields CDR1 SGHTA and CDR2 FQGNSA. The CDR3 DNA reads as TGTGCCAGCAGCTCACCCTACAGGGTAAAGAACAATGAGCAGTTCTTC. It yields the protein CASSSPYRVKNNEQFF.

The V gene is TRBV7-2, the J gene TRBJ1-6; 10 positions match TRBD1. The trim removed 4 bases at V and 7 bases at J, leaving 4 bases unmatched. The length of the CDR3 is 15 residues. From germline, CDR1 is SGHTA and CDR2 FQGNSA. CDR3: CASSYGTGANSPLHF. In DNA, the CDR3 is TGTGCCAGCAGCTATGGGACAGGGGCGAATTCACCCCTCCACTTT.

Many counts were recorded for this clonotype. The rearrangement links TRBV28 to TRBJ2-7, with TRBD1 as a possible D gene (6 bases). This CDR3 spans 13 amino acids. V was trimmed by 5 bases and J by 6 bases, leaving 14 bases between them. Germline CDR1 MDHEN, CDR2 SYDVKM. CDR3 in amino acids: CASSGTRVGEQYV. The DNA of the CDR3 is TGTGCCAGCAGTGGGACACGTGTAGGCGAGCAGTACGTC.